The table lists the clone carrying this T cell receptor beta chain with a few counts. Its antigen is not known. Donors uniformly comprised healthy Caucasians. The data were obtained in a study of identical twins. The study, taken as a whole, reports: Models predicted too little out-of-frame TCR alpha sharing in monozygotic twins. The authors drew conclusions from cross-sectional statistical analysis rather than following the same donors.

Germline CDR1 and CDR2: SQVTM and ANQGSEA. The CDR3 consists of 12 residues. Losses at the gene ends were 8 bases for V and 5 bases for J; bases not matched to a gene: 8. TCRdb fed the 5' RACE reads into MiXCR, producing one record per CDR3 protein. The data show fewer than 800,000 distinct CDR3 sequences, just over 7% seen once. These data were likewise used in another study, on yellow fever vaccine responses in identical twins.

Material: PBMCs. This TCR derives from a woman aged 18 to 35 in good health. The chain links TRBV29-1 to TRBJ2-5; 7 nucleotides line up with TRBD1. CDR3 sequence: CSTQGGQETQYF. In DNA form, the CDR3 reads TGCAGCACACAAGGGGGACAGGAGACCCAGTACTTC. Full variable domain (outside the CDR3, taken from reference TRBV29-1 and TRBJ2-5): SAVISQKPSRDICQRGTSLTIQCQVDSQVTMMFWYRQQPGQSLTLIATANQGSEATYESGFVIDKFPISRPNLTFSTLTVSNMSPEDSSIYLCSTQGGQETQYFGPGTRLLVL.